The source of this TCR beta chain is a study of T cell clones after liver transplantation. On the study more broadly: Subjects received no induction therapy and standard immunosuppression until randomization at 12-24 months post-transplant.

Profiling relied on immunoSEQ multiplex PCR, and the TCRdb table lists in-frame clones only, not all of them. The top ten clones hold 0.45% to 0.65% of a sample with roughly 74,000 clones, 80% of them seen once. The sequencing used CD4+ T cells from blood, collected before liver transplant. This receptor was taken from a human donor who received a liver transplant.

CDR3 region: CSARDAYEQYF. The DNA of the CDR3 is TGCAGTGCTAGGGACGCCTACGAGCAGTACTTC. The chain has TRBV20-1 and TRBJ2-7; the D is unclear. The CDR3 loop spans 11 amino acids. The ends were cut back, 3 bases at V and 2 bases at J, with 5 bases in the middle. Germline CDR1 is DFQATT and CDR2 is SNEGSKA (reference sequence).